Presented here are 13 T cell receptor beta chains from one specimen sequenced in a study of CD8+ T cells in alopecia areata. Extraction and reverse transcription of RNA yielded cDNA as the sequencing template. Here immunoSEQ multiplex PCR was the method, and the copy in TCRdb shows in-frame clones only, minus some. The top ten clones hold around 14% of a sample with about 76,000 clones, 29% of them seen once. Treatment in this sample: oral pan-JAK inhibitor, 5-10 mg twice daily. Here the sequenced sample was CD8+ T cells sorted from blood, taken at week 4, from a patient treated with tofacitinib. Receptors were obtained from a human donor with alopecia areata.

This chain connects TRBV29-1 to TRBJ1-2, with D perhaps TRBD1 (5 bases). The germline gives CDR1 SQVTM, CDR2 ANQGSEA. CDR3 length: 13 amino acids. Trimming cost V 6 bases and J 3 bases, with 14 bases left between them. CDR3 DNA sequence: TGCAGCGTAACAGGAACCCACGACTATGGCTACACCTTC. As protein: CSVTGTHDYGYTF.

The sample holds a few counts of this clone. The V and J genes are TRBV30 and TRBJ2-7; D might be TRBD2 (6 bases). V dropped 3 bases and J dropped 2 bases, with 11 bases sitting between them. The CDR3 contains 13 residues. Germline values: CDR1 GTSNPN, CDR2 SVGIG (reference sequence). The CDR3 here is CAWSGTLPYEQYF. The CDR3 DNA reads TGTGCCTGGAGCGGGACTCTTCCCTACGAGCAGTACTTC.

The chain combines TRBV27 with TRBJ2-1; 9 bases align to TRBD1. Germline loops: CDR1 MNHEY, CDR2 SMNVEV (reference sequence). There are 15 residues in the CDR3. V shed 4 bases, J shed 5 bases, and the junction held 6 bases outside the gene matches. The CDR3 region has the DNA TGTGCCAGCAGTTCTCCGGGACAGGGAGACAATGAGCAGTTCTTC. As protein: CASSSPGQGDNEQFF.

The gene calls are TRBV27 and TRBJ2-7, with 8 bases that match TRBD1. J gave up 1 base and V 5 bases, and 10 bases lay outside the gene matches. This CDR3 spans 16 amino acids. Germline values: CDR1 MNHEY, CDR2 SMNVEV (reference sequence). In DNA form, the CDR3 reads TGTGCCAGCAGTATAAAAACTGGACAGGGTTCCTACGAGCAGTACTTC. The encoded protein is CASSIKTGQGSYEQYF.

By share, this clone counts as medium-sized. The chain recombines TRBV2 with TRBJ2-7, with 10 bases fitting TRBD1. Germline V lookup: CDR1 SNHLY, CDR2 FYNNEI. The length of the CDR3 is 18 residues. Losses at the gene ends were 0 bases for V and 2 bases for J; bases not matched to a gene: 10. The CDR3: CASSEALSGTGDPYEQYF. CDR3 nucleotide sequence: TGTGCCAGCAGTGAAGCGCTTTCCGGGACAGGGGACCCCTACGAGCAGTACTTC.

The chain uses TRBV29-1 and TRBJ1-3; D is unclear. From germline, CDR1 is SQVTM and CDR2 ANQGSEA. This CDR3 is built from 12 residues. Trimming stripped 4 bases from V and 2 bases from J, with 6 bases between. This chain's CDR3 is CSVVGPGNTIYF. The CDR3 DNA is TGCAGCGTTGTCGGGCCTGGAAACACCATATATTTT.

The chain employs TRBV29-1 and TRBJ2-7; a weak D match, TRBD1 (6 bases). The CDR3 length is 13 residues. Trimming stripped 6 bases from V and 0 bases from J, with 12 bases between. Germline-derived CDR1 and CDR2 are SQVTM and ANQGSEA. CDR3 bases: TGCAGCGTCCAGGGGCGGCCCTCCTACGAGCAGTACTTC. Encoded protein: CSVQGRPSYEQYF.

The chain uses TRBV27 and TRBJ2-7; unclear D gene. Trimming removed 10 bases from V and 0 bases from J, with 13 bases in between. The CDR3 has 13 amino acids. CDR1 and CDR2 from the germline V gene are MNHEY and SMNVEV (reference sequence). CDR3 DNA sequence: TGTGCCACGAGTTACTCCAGCTCCTACGAGCAGTACTTC. Translating it yields CATSYSSSYEQYF.

This clone was detected a few times. The chain couples TRBV2 to TRBJ2-7; D unclear. The CDR3 extends over 12 amino acids. CDR1 and CDR2 (germline): SNHLY, FYNNEI. Trimming stripped 6 bases from V and 3 bases from J, with 9 bases between. This CDR3 reads CASRGFNYEQYF. The DNA for the CDR3 is TGTGCCAGCAGGGGATTTAACTACGAGCAGTACTTC.

V gene TRBV14 combines with J gene TRBJ2-3; TRBD2 matches 13 bases. The ends lost 4 bases at V and 10 bases at J; junction bases unmatched: 8. CDR3 length equals 15 residues. Germline lookup yields CDR1 SGHDN and CDR2 FVKESK. Here the CDR3 reads CASSPHGTSGIPQYF. CDR3 bases: TGTGCCAGCAGCCCACATGGGACTAGCGGGATCCCGCAGTATTTT. Full variable domain (remainder filled in from reference TRBV14 and TRBJ2-3): EAGVTQFPSHSVIEKGQTVTLRCDPISGHDNLYWYRRVMGKEIKFLLHFVKESKQDESGMPNNRFLAERTGGTYSTLKVQPAELEDSGVYFCASSPHGTSGIPQYFGPGTRLTVL.

V gene TRBV18 combines with J gene TRBJ2-3; D unresolved. Germline V gene sequence: CDR1 KGHSH, CDR2 LQKENI. Trimming shortened V by 6 bases and J by 1 base, and 20 bases separated the two germline ends. This CDR3 has 17 residues. CDR3 DNA sequence: TGTGCCAGCTCGGCAATCCCCTCCCCTTCCGGCACAGATACGCAGTATTTT. Its protein product is CASSAIPSPSGTDTQYF.

J is TRBJ2-3 and V is TRBV7-9; D is undetermined. Trimming took 2 bases from V and 6 from J, leaving 12 bases between them. Germline CDR1 and CDR2: SEHNR and FQNEAQ (reference sequence). The CDR3 sequence is 14 residues long. Here the CDR3 DNA reads TGTGCCAGCAGCTTAAAAGGCAGATCTGATACGCAGTATTTT. Translating gives CASSLKGRSDTQYF.

This clone has only a few counts. CDR3 DNA sequence: TGTGCCAGCAGTGAAGATAGTCGGACGGTGAGCGGGAGCCCCTACGAGCAGTACTTC. This gives the protein CASSEDSRTVSGSPYEQYF. The rearrangement joins TRBV2 to TRBJ2-7; 8 bases map to TRBD2. There are 19 residues in the CDR3. J gave up 2 bases and V 1 base, and 16 bases lay outside the gene matches. The germline CDR1 and CDR2 sequences are SNHLY and FYNNEI.